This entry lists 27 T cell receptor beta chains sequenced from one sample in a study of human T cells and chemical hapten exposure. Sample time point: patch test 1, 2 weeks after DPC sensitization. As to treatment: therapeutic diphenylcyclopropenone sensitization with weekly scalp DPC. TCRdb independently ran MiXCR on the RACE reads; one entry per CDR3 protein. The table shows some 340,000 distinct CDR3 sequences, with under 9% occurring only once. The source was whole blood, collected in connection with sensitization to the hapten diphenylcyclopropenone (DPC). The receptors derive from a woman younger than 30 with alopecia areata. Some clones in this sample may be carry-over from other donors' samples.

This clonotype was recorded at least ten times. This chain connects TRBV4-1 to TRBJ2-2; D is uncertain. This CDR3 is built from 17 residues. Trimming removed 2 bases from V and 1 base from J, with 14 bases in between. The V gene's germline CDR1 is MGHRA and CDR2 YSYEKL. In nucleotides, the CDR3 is TGCGCCAGCAGCCAACAGGAGTTTGGCGGGAACACCGGGGAGCTGTTTTTT. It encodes CASSQQEFGGNTGELFF.

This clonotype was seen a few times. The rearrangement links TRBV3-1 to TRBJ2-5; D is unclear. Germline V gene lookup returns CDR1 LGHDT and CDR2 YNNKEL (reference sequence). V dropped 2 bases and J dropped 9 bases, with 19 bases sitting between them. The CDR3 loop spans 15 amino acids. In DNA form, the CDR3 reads TGTGCCAGCAGCCAAAGGGCCGGAGCTCAGGCGGCCCAGTACTTC. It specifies CASSQRAGAQAAQYF.

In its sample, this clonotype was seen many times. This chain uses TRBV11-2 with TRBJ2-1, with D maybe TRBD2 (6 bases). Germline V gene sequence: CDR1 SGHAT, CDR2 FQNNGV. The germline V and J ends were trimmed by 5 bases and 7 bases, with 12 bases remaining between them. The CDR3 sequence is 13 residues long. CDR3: CASSPPGVNEQFF. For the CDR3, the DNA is TGTGCCAGCAGCCCCCCGGGGGTAAATGAGCAGTTCTTC.

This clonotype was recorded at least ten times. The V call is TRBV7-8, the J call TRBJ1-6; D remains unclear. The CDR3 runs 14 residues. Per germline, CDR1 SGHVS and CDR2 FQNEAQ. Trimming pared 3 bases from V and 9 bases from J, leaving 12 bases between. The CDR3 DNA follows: TGTGCCAGCAGCTTCCCCACATCCGGTTCACCCCTCCACTTT. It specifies CASSFPTSGSPLHF.

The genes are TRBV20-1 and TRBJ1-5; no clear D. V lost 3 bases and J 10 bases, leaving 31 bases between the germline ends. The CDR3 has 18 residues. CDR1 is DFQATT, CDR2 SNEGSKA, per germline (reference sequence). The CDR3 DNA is TGCAGTGCTAGGGATGCCTCGGTCGTTGGGCAAGCAATCAGCCCCCAGCATTTT. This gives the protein CSARDASVVGQAISPQHF.

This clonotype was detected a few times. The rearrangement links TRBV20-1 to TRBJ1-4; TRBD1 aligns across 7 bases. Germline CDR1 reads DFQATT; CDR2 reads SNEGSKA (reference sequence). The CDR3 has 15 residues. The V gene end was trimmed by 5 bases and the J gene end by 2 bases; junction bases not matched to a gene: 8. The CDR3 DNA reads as TGCAGTGCTGCCAGGGGGGTGACGACTAATGAAAAACTGTTTTTT. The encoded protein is CSAARGVTTNEKLFF.

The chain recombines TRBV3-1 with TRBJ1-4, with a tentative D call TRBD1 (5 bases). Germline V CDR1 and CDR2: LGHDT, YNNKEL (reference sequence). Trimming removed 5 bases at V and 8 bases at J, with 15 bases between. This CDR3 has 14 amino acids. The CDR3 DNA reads TGTGCCAGCAGCACGAGGGGCCTGGAGGAAAAACTGTTTTTT. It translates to CASSTRGLEEKLFF.

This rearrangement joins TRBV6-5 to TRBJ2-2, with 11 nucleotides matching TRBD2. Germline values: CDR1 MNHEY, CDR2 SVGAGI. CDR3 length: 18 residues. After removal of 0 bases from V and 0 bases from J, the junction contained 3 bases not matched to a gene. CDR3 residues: CASSYSLAGGTNTGELFF. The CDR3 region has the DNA TGTGCCAGCAGTTACTCCCTAGCGGGGGGCACGAACACCGGGGAGCTGTTTTTT.

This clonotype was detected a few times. The CDR3: CASSFWWGEAFF. CDR3 sequence (DNA): TGTGCCAGCAGCTTCTGGTGGGGTGAAGCTTTCTTT. J is TRBJ1-1 and V is TRBV7-2, with D hard to call. The CDR3 extends over 12 amino acids. Germline V gene data show CDR1 as SGHTA and CDR2 as FQGNSA. V was clipped by 3 bases and J by 7 bases, with 9 bases between them.

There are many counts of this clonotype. CDR3 DNA: TGTGCCAGCAGCCAAGTTCCTAGCGGGGGAAATACGCAGTATTTT. This gives the protein CASSQVPSGGNTQYF. V and J are TRBV4-2 and TRBJ2-3; 10 bases match TRBD2. Germline loops: CDR1 LGHNA, CDR2 YNFKEQ. J was trimmed by 7 bases and V by 1 base; bases with no gene match: 5. The CDR3 covers 15 residues.

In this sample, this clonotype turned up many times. The CDR3 protein is CAISESSTDTQYF. The CDR3 DNA reads TGTGCCATCAGTGAGTCAAGCACAGATACGCAGTATTTT. The V and J genes are TRBV10-3 and TRBJ2-3, with unresolved D. Germline V gene data show CDR1 as ENHRY and CDR2 as SYGVKD. V was trimmed by 0 bases and J by 0 bases, leaving 1 base between them. CDR3 length: 13 amino acids.

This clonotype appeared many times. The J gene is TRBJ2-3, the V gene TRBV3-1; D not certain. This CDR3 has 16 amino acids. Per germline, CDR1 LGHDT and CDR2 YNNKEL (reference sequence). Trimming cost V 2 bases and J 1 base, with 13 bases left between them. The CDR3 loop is CASSQPLSYGTDTQYF. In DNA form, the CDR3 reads TGTGCCAGCAGCCAACCCCTCAGTTACGGCACAGATACGCAGTATTTT.

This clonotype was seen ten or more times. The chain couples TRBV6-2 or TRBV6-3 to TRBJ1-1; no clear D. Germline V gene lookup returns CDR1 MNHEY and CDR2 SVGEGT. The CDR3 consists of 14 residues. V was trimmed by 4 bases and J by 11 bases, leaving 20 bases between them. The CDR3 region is CASSSQWITQMAFF. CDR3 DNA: TGTGCCAGCAGTTCTCAGTGGATAACGCAGATGGCTTTCTTT.

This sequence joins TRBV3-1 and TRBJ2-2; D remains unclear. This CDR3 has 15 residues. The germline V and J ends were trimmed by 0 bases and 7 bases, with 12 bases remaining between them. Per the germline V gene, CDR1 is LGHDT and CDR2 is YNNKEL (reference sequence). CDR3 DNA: TGTGCCAGCAGCCAAGAGACTCCAGGACGCGGGGAGCTGTTTTTT. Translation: CASSQETPGRGELFF.

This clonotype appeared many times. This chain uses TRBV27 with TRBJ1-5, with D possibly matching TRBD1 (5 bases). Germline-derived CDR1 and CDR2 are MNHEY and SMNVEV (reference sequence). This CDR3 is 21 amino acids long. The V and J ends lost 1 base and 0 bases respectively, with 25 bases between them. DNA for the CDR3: TGTGCCAGCAGTTTATGCGAAGTTGACAGCGGGGGGTTAAATAGCAATCAGCCCCAGCATTTT. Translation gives CASSLCEVDSGGLNSNQPQHF.

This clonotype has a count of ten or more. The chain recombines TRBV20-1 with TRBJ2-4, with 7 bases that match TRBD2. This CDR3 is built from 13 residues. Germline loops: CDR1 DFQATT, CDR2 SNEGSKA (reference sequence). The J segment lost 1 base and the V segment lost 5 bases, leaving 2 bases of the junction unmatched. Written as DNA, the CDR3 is TGCAGTGCTGGGGGGGTGGCCAAAAACATTCAGTACTTC. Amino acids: CSAGGVAKNIQYF.

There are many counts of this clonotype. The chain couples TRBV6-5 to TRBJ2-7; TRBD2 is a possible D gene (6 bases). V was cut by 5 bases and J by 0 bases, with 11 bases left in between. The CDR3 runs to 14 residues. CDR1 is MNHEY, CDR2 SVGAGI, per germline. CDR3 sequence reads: CASSPRGFSYEQYF. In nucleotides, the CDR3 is TGTGCCAGCAGTCCACGGGGGTTCTCCTACGAGCAGTACTTC.

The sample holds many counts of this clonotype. Written as DNA, the CDR3 is TGCAGTGCTAGAGATCCTCGGACAGGGGGTTCCTACGAGCAGTACTTC. Protein sequence: CSARDPRTGGSYEQYF. The rearrangement uses TRBV20-1 and TRBJ2-7, with 10 nucleotides matching TRBD1. This CDR3 is 16 amino acids long. Germline values: CDR1 DFQATT, CDR2 SNEGSKA (reference sequence). V was clipped by 0 bases and J by 1 base; unmatched bases: 6.

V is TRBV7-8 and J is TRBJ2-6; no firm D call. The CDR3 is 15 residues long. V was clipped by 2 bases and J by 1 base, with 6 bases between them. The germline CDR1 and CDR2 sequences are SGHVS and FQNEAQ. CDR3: CASSLWLSGANVLTF. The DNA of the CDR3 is TGTGCCAGCAGCTTATGGTTGTCTGGGGCCAACGTCCTGACTTTC.

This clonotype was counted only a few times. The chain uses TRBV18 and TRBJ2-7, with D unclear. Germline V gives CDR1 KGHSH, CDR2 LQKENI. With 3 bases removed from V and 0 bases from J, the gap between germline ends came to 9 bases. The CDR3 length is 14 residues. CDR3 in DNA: TGTGCCAGCTCACCTGAACGGAGCTCCTACGAGCAGTACTTC. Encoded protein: CASSPERSSYEQYF.

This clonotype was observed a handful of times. The CDR3 sequence is CASSQSGSRNTEAFF. The DNA of the CDR3 is TGTGCCAGCAGCCAATCAGGGAGTAGGAACACTGAAGCTTTCTTT. The chain couples TRBV16 to TRBJ1-1, with D unclear. V was cut by 0 bases and J by 1 base, with 9 bases left in between. From germline, CDR1 is KGHSY and CDR2 FQNENV. The CDR3 length is 15 residues.

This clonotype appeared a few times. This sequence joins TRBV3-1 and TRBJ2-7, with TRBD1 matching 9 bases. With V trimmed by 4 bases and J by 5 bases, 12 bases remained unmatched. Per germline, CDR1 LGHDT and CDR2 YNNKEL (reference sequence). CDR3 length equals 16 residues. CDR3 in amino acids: CASSPTAGQGVHEQYF. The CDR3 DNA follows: TGTGCCAGCAGCCCAACCGCGGGACAGGGAGTGCACGAGCAGTACTTC.

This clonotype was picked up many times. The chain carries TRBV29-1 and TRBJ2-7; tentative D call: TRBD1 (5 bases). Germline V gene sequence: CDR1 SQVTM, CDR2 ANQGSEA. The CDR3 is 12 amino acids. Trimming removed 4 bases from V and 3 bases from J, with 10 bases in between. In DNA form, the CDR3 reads TGCAGCGTTGCCTTGGACAACTACGAGCAGTACTTC. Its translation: CSVALDNYEQYF.

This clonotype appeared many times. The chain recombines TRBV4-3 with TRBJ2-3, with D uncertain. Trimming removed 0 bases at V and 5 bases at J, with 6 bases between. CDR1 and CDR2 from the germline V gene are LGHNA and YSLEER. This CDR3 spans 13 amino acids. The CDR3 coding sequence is TGCGCCAGCAGCCAAGAGTCCCTAGATACGCAGTATTTT. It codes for CASSQESLDTQYF.

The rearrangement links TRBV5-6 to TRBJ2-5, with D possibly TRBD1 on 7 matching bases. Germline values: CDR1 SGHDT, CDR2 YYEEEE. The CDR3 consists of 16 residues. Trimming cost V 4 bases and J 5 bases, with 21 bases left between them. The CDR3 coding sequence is TGTGCCAGCAGCCCCTTACCAGGGGGGTCCCCGGAGACCCAGTACTTC. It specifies CASSPLPGGSPETQYF. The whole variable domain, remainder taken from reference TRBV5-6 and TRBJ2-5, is DAGVTQSPTHLIKTRGQQVTLRCSPKSGHDTVSWYQQALGQGPQFIFQYYEEEERQRGNFPDRFSGHQFPNYSSELNVNALLLGDSALYLCASSPLPGGSPETQYFGPGTRLLVL.

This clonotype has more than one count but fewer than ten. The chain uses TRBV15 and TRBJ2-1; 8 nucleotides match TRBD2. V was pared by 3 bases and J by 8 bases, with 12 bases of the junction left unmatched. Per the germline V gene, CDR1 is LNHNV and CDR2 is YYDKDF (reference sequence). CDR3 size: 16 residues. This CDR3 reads CATSSPGRLASDEQFF. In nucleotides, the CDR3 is TGTGCCACCAGCAGTCCCGGCCGACTAGCGAGCGATGAGCAGTTCTTC.

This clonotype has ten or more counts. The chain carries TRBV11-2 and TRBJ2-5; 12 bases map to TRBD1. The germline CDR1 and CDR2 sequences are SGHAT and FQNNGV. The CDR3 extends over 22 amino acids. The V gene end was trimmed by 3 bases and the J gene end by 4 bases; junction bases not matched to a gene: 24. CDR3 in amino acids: CASSFPRDRSSGGTGGRETQYF. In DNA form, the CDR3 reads TGTGCCAGCAGCTTCCCACGCGACCGGTCCTCGGGGGGGACAGGGGGCAGAGAGACCCAGTACTTC.